One sample yielded the 3 T cell receptor beta chains listed below, sequenced in a study of somatic mutations in cytotoxic T cells in rheumatoid arthritis. The protocol was immunoSEQ multiplex PCR, while the TCRdb copy is restricted to in-frame clones and leaves out a portion. The sample includes about 20,000 clones, about 83% of them seen just once. The sequencing sample was made of CD8+ T cells sorted from blood. The receptors here all came from an adult with rheumatoid arthritis.

The J gene is TRBJ1-1, the V gene TRBV19, with D tentatively TRBD1 (5 bases). The V end lost 0 bases, the J end lost 6 bases, and 23 bases lay between the germline ends. The CDR3 is made up of 18 amino acids. Germline V lookup: CDR1 LNHDA, CDR2 SQIVND (reference sequence). This CDR3 is CASSIDRRLGRDPAEAFF. The CDR3 DNA follows: TGTGCCAGTAGTATAGATCGGCGTTTAGGCAGGGACCCGGCTGAAGCTTTCTTT.

The CDR3 loop is CASSYTGASTDTQYF. The CDR3 bases are TGTGCCAGCAGTTATACAGGGGCTAGCACAGATACGCAGTATTTT. This chain connects TRBV2 to TRBJ2-3, with 7 bases aligning to TRBD1. Germline V gives CDR1 SNHLY, CDR2 FYNNEI. Trimming cost V 5 bases and J 0 bases; bases outside gene matches: 5. This CDR3 spans 15 amino acids.

The genes are TRBV9 and TRBJ2-7; D is uncertain. The ends were cut back, 4 bases at V and 5 bases at J, with 13 bases in the middle. The CDR3 has 13 residues. Germline V gene sequence: CDR1 SGDLS, CDR2 YYNGEE. CDR3 coding DNA: TGTGCCAGCAGCCTAGGTGGGATGGACGAGCAGTACTTC. Translating gives CASSLGGMDEQYF.